This T cell receptor beta chain was identified in a study of shared clonotypes between healthy human individuals. Overall study results and limits: Clonotypes not shared had lower generation probabilities than those common to all four donors.

In the original workflow: ImmunoSEQ only sent back junction sequences with no quality scores, so filtering was done differently. Profiling relied on immunoSEQ multiplex PCR, and the TCRdb table lists in-frame clones only, not all of them. That table is the source of V, J and clone size, and D and trimming were worked out from the DNA. The table lists fewer than 2.5 million clones, 80% to 95% of them singletons. With respect to this clone: Its antigen remains unknown.

A split of CD4+ cells into CD45RA+ naive and CD45RA-negative memory subsets was performed. This TCR came from a man younger than 30 in good health. Some clones in this sample may be carry-over from other donors' samples. The sequenced sample consisted of naive CD4+ T cells from PBMCs. Noted subset: CD45RA+ positively selected.

The chain's CDR3 is CASSHGLARTDTQYF. The CDR3 nucleotides are TGTGCCAGCAGCCATGGACTAGCGAGGACAGATACGCAGTATTTT. The chain is built from TRBV5-6 and TRBJ2-3, with 9 bases aligning to TRBD2. The germline V gene has CDR1 SGHDT and CDR2 YYEEEE. The CDR3 length is 15 residues. Unmatched junction bases numbered 6, after V lost 4 bases and J lost 3 bases.